This TCR beta chain was captured by sequencing in a study of blood T cells in healthy people across ages. Findings and limits, study-wide: From one million sequenced T cells, diversity estimates were lower bounds.

Primed by a sample-barcoded 5' primer and a J-beta primer mix, a second PCR proceeded for 7 to 11 cycles. A template-switch adaptor containing 12 random nucleotides labeled each cDNA molecule. In TCRdb, the 5' RACE reads were re-called with MiXCR into one record per CDR3 protein. The data show 250,000 to 300,000 distinct CDR3 sequences, roughly 26% seen once. This clonotype showed up just a few times. Its antigen remains unidentified. The junction had 9 bases not matched to a gene; V was cut back by 5 bases and J by 4 bases. From germline, CDR1 is MDHEN and CDR2 SYDVKM. This CDR3 has 15 residues. The clonotype was recovered from a woman in her 70s in good health. V is TRBV28 and J is TRBJ2-5, with 8 bases aligning to TRBD1. The material sequenced was blood. The CDR3 reads CASSKSTGAGETQYF. CDR3 bases: TGTGCCAGCAGTAAGTCGACAGGGGCGGGAGAGACCCAGTACTTC.